Here is one T cell receptor (beta chain) with its context. It has no known antigen specificity. Within one base of it there is no much larger clone, and no base qualities were kept. Genomic DNA was extracted from sorted cells for sequencing of the TCRbeta CDR3 region. The immunoSEQ Assay was used for sequencing of TCRbeta CDR3 regions. TCRdb mirrors the immuneACCESS table, restricted to in-frame sequences. Some clones are absent from its copies; in checked studies, under half trace to an unresolved V gene, and the reason for the others is unknown. The sample table contains roughly 80,000 clones; only one count was recorded for 70% to 90% of them. Jointly, the top ten make up around 0.4% of the sample. The sample belongs to a study of OX40 agonist ivuxolimab in advanced cancers. Regarding the study in general: Ivuxolimab was a fully human IgG2 agonistic monoclonal antibody targeting the costimulatory receptor OX40 (CD134). Intravenous ivuxolimab was administered to patients every 2 weeks at six dose levels: 0.01, 0.1, 0.3, 1.5, 3 and 10 mg/kg. Of the approximately 50 dose-escalation patients, hepatocellular carcinoma was present in around 19, melanoma in around 15, renal cell carcinoma in 9 and head and neck cancer in 9. In the dose-escalation cohort, roughly four fifths of patients were male, and the mean age was approximately 60 years, with a range of roughly 20 to 85. Patients were allowed to have had prior anti-PD-1, anti-PD-L1 or anti-CTLA-4 therapy, and approximately 40% of the dose-escalation patients had been treated with checkpoint inhibitors. Partial responses occurred in three dose-escalation patients: two with cutaneous melanoma and one with hepatocellular carcinoma. The point of sequencing TCRbeta in the periphery was to test whether ivuxolimab changed TCR sequence diversity and drove clonal T-cell expansion. The paper describes the monotherapy dose-escalation part (N of about 52 patients) of the phase I trial of ivuxolimab.

Trimming accounts for 1 base at V and 6 bases at J, while the number of junction bases matched to no gene is 7. The CDR3 measures 16 amino acids from cysteine to phenylalanine. Only CDR3 DNA is held: 48 bases, read in frame from base 1. The germline V gene provides CDR1 SGHVS and CDR2 FQNEAQ. Beyond this particular receptor, the publication reports: Low levels of normalized T-cell clonal expansion were also shown by some nonresponding patients. Antigen specificity was not determined for the clonally expanded peripheral T cells. In the 0.1-3.0 mg/kg groups, partial responders were among the patients with the lowest normalized peripheral clonal expansion, particularly in CD8+ T cells. After ivuxolimab, CD8+ T cells had more expanded clones than CD4+ T cells on average. At doses from 0.1 to 3.0 mg/kg, clonal expansion was seen in both CD4+ and CD8+ blood T cells between baseline and week 6.

Patients with a history of autoimmune disease or receiving systemic immunosuppression were excluded from the trial. Peripheral blood for TCR sequencing was drawn from every dose cohort at baseline, at cycle 4 day 1 and at cycle 7 day 1. Samples were obtained from an open-label, multicenter, first-in-human phase I dose-escalation trial of ivuxolimab. Adults with locally advanced or metastatic melanoma, renal cell carcinoma, hepatocellular carcinoma or head and neck squamous cell carcinoma were enrolled in the trial. Before TCR sequencing, CD4+ and CD8+ T cells were separately sorted from peripheral blood.

The source of this sequence is an adult with an advanced solid tumor such as melanoma, head and neck, liver or kidney cancer. This specimen consisted of CD4+ or CD8+ T cells sorted from blood, obtained in a trial of the OX40 agonist ivuxolimab. The chain couples TRBV7-8 to TRBJ2-2; 8 nucleotides in the junction match TRBD2. The CDR3 protein sequence reads: CASSLGAAGAAGELFF. The DNA sequence is given as TGTGCCAGCAGCTTAGGGGCAGCGGGAGCAGCCGGGGAGCTGTTTTTT.